This T cell receptor beta chain was found in a study of metastatic and nonmetastatic thyroid tumors. MiXCR was used by TCRdb to re-call the PCR reads. In the table there are 39,000 or so clones, more than 45% of which are singletons. Every patient underwent thyroid surgery untreated. This clone has just a few counts. The TCR comes from a male donor with papillary thyroid cancer or a benign thyroid nodule (not recorded which). Some clones in this sample may be carry-over from other donors' samples. The sequencing input was tumor tissue.

The DNA of the CDR3 is TGTGCCTGGAGTGTAATAGCCGCCACTGAAGCTTTCTTT. Protein sequence: CAWSVIAATEAFF. V and J are TRBV30 and TRBJ1-1; D not certain. The CDR3 sequence is 13 residues long. Germline CDR1 and CDR2: GTSNPN and SVGIG (reference sequence). Trimming took 0 bases from V and 4 from J, leaving 9 bases between them.